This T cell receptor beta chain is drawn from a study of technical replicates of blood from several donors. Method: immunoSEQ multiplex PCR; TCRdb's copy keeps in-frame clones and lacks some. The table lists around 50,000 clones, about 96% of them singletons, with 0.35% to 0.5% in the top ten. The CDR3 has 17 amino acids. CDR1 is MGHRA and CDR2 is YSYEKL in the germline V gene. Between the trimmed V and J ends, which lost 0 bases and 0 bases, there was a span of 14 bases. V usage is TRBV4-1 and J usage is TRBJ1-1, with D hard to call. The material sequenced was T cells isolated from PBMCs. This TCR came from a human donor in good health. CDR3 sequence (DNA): TGCGCCAGCAGCCAAGACCCCAGCGCGCGGCTGAACACTGAAGCTTTCTTT. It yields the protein CASSQDPSARLNTEAFF.